These T cell receptor beta chains were read from a single sample in a study of blood T cell repertoires in COVID-19. The assay was immunoSEQ multiplex PCR, and TCRdb's table has in-frame clones only and misses some. The sample includes tens of thousands of clones, around 75% of them seen just once. The specimen sequenced was peripheral blood. These receptor sequences come from a man at least 80 years old with acute or convalescent COVID-19. CDR3s include the opening cysteine and the closing phenylalanine or tryptophan. A D gene is named only where the DNA matches it firmly. Where a row states a size, it is once, few, many or the class of an expanded clone; other rows omit it.

-,TRBV9,TRBJ2-2,-,TGTGCCAGCAGCGTAGTCGAGGGTAACACCGGGGAGCTGTTTTTT,CASSVVEGNTGELFF
TRBD1,TRBV27,TRBJ1-1,-,TGTGCCAGCAGTTTACAGGGGGTTGGGAACACTGAAGCTTTCTTT,CASSLQGVGNTEAFF
TRBD2,TRBV5-5,TRBJ2-7,medium-sized,TGTGCCAGCAGCTTCCTAGCGGGAGGGCCCGACGAGCAGTACTTC,CASSFLAGGPDEQYF
-,TRBV5-1,TRBJ2-2,few,TGCGCCAGCAGCATAACAAGCCAGGGGTCTAGCACCGGGGAGCTGTTTTTT,CASSITSQGSSTGELFF
TRBD1,TRBV19,TRBJ1-5,-,TGTGCCAGTAGTAAATCGACAGGGAAAAATCAGCCCCAGCATTTT,CASSKSTGKNQPQHF
-,TRBV5-1,TRBJ2-5,-,TGCGCCAGCAGCTTGTCGTCACAAAGGTCTTCAGGGGAGACCCAGTACTTC,CASSLSSQRSSGETQYF
-,TRBV7-2,TRBJ1-5,-,TGTGCCAGCAGCCCGCAGGGGAGTCAGCCCCAGCATTTT,CASSPQGSQPQHF
-,TRBV5-8,TRBJ1-4,-,TGTGCCAGCAGCGCCGGGGGGGGGAGCGTCTTTGAAAAACTGTTTTTT,CASSAGGGSVFEKLFF
TRBD1,TRBV5-1,TRBJ2-3,-,TGCGCCAGCAGACAGGTGCTCGGACAGGGGGATACGCAGTATTTT,CASRQVLGQGDTQYF
-,TRBV7-8,TRBJ2-1,few,TGTGCCAGCAGCCTCGGCCTGGGCAGGGATCGATACAATGAGCAGTTCTTC,CASSLGLGRDRYNEQFF
-,TRBV10-3,TRBJ2-3,once,TGTGCCATCAGTGAGGGCTATACGCAGTATTTT,CAISEGYTQYF
-,TRBV18,TRBJ1-2,-,TGTGCCAGCTCACCCTCCCTTTGGAGCCGGCGGAACTATGGCTACACCTTC,CASSPSLWSRRNYGYTF
TRBD1,TRBV7-8,TRBJ2-7,-,TGTGCCAGCAGCCCAAGGACAGGGAGCTCCTACGAGCAGTACTTC,CASSPRTGSSYEQYF
TRBD1,TRBV12-3/TRBV12-4,TRBJ1-5,-,TGTGCCAGCACCAGACAGGGGCCTCAGCCCCAGCATTTT,CASTRQGPQPQHF
TRBD2,TRBV27,TRBJ2-1,-,TGTGCCAGCACCAAAAGCGGGACGGTCAATGAGCAGTTCTTC,CASTKSGTVNEQFF
-,TRBV7-3,TRBJ1-2,-,TGTGCCAGCAGCCTATTGGGAGGGGACGCTAACTATGGCTACACCTTC,CASSLLGGDANYGYTF
-,TRBV2,TRBJ1-6,few,TGTGCCAGCAGTGATCAGGGGACGGGTTCACCCCTCCACTTT,CASSDQGTGSPLHF
-,TRBV3-1/TRBV3-2,TRBJ2-4,-,TGTGCCAGCAGCCCAGGAGGGATAGCCAAAAACATTCAGTACTTC,CASSPGGIAKNIQYF
-,TRBV7-3,TRBJ2-2,-,TGTGCCAGCAGCTTAAGGCCACCCACCGGGGAGCTGTTTTTT,CASSLRPPTGELFF
TRBD2,TRBV7-8,TRBJ2-1,-,TGTGCCAGCAGGGTAGCGGGAGGGAGCTCCTACAATGAGCAGTTCTTC,CASRVAGGSSYNEQFF
-,TRBV4-1,TRBJ1-5,-,TGCGCCAGCAGCCAAGTAGGGGCTCAGCCCCAGCATTTT,CASSQVGAQPQHF
TRBD1,TRBV6-6,TRBJ2-4,-,TGTGCCACCGTTAATGGACAGGGAGCCAAAAACATTCAGTACTTC,CATVNGQGAKNIQYF
TRBD2,TRBV7-3,TRBJ2-5,-,TGTGCCAGCAGCTTCGGTGGGCGGGGGGAGACCCAGTACTTC,CASSFGGRGETQYF
TRBD1,TRBV30,TRBJ1-6,-,TGTGCCTGGAGTGGGGGGACAGGGTTAAGAAATTCACCCCTCCACTTT,CAWSGGTGLRNSPLHF
TRBD1,TRBV7-2,TRBJ1-5,-,TGTGCCAGCAGCTTAGCGCCCGGGACAGGGAATCAGCCCCAGCATTTT,CASSLAPGTGNQPQHF
-,TRBV7-9,TRBJ1-1,-,TGTGCCAGCAGCAGGACAGTGGATGGTGAAGCTTTCTTT,CASSRTVDGEAFF
-,TRBV14,TRBJ2-5,-,TGTGCCAGCAGCCAAGCAGGGGTGGAGACCCAGTACTTC,CASSQAGVETQYF
-,TRBV4-3,TRBJ2-3,many,TGCGCCAGCAGCCCCGACTCCTCCAAGGCGGATACGCAGTATTTT,CASSPDSSKADTQYF
TRBD2,TRBV5-5,TRBJ2-7,-,TGTGCCAGCAGCATACTAGCGGGAGTGGGTGAGCAGTACTTC,CASSILAGVGEQYF
TRBD2,TRBV30,TRBJ2-4,once,TGTGCCTGGAGTCCACCCGGGACTATCAAAAACATTCAGTACTTC,CAWSPPGTIKNIQYF
-,TRBV19,TRBJ2-2,-,TGTGCCAGTAGTGTTTCCGGGACTCTAGGCTCCGGGGAGCTGTTTTTT,CASSVSGTLGSGELFF
-,TRBV3-1/TRBV3-2,TRBJ2-1,-,TGTGCCAGCAGCACTCGTTATGAGCAGTTCTTC,CASSTRYEQFF
-,TRBV4-3,TRBJ2-6,few,TGCGCCAGCAGCCAAACCGGGACTTTTAGCTCTGGGGCCAACGTCCTGACTTTC,CASSQTGTFSSGANVLTF
-,TRBV7-2,TRBJ2-5,-,TGTGCCAGCAGCTTACCGTTTAGAGGAGAGACCCAGTACTTC,CASSLPFRGETQYF
-,TRBV2,TRBJ2-3,few,TGTGCCAGCAGTGGGGACAACACAGATACGCAGTATTTT,CASSGDNTDTQYF
TRBD1,TRBV6-2/TRBV6-3,TRBJ2-7,-,TGTGCCAGCAGTTATTCTCTCCCGACAGGGATCGAGCAGTACTTC,CASSYSLPTGIEQYF
-,TRBV11-2,TRBJ2-6,-,TGTGCCGCGGGGAGCTCTGGGGCCAACGTCCTGACTTTC,CAAGSSGANVLTF
TRBD1,TRBV19,TRBJ2-7,many,TGTGCCAGTCGCCCGGGACAGAGATACGAGCAGTACTTC,CASRPGQRYEQYF
-,TRBV10-3,TRBJ2-7,-,TGTGCCATCAGAGCGGGGGTGGGACAGCGTCATCGGGTTGCAGACTACGAGCAGTACTTC,CAIRAGVGQRHRVADYEQYF
TRBD2,TRBV18,TRBJ2-5,-,TGTGCCAGCTCCTCCGGCGGGAGGAGTACGGGGGAGACCCAGTACTTC,CASSSGGRSTGETQYF
TRBD2,TRBV27,TRBJ2-2,-,TGTGCCATCTCAACGGGGGGTCGGACCGGGGAGCTGTTTTTT,CAISTGGRTGELFF
TRBD1,TRBV5-1,TRBJ1-1,-,TGCGCCAGCAGCCCAGCAGGGGGGATGAACACTGAAGCTTTCTTT,CASSPAGGMNTEAFF
TRBD1,TRBV18,TRBJ1-1,-,TGTGCCAGCTCACCCATGACAGGGGGGAACACTGAAGCTTTCTTT,CASSPMTGGNTEAFF
-,TRBV29-1,TRBJ2-7,-,TGCAGCGCACTCCAGGGTAGGGGCCTCTACGAGCAGTACTTC,CSALQGRGLYEQYF
TRBD2,TRBV27,TRBJ2-7,few,TGTGCCAGCAGTCTAGCCCCGGGACTACCTTACGAGCAGTACTTC,CASSLAPGLPYEQYF
-,TRBV6-5,TRBJ1-1,-,TGTGCCAGCAGTTACTCGGGGGGGAAGACTGAAGCTTTCTTT,CASSYSGGKTEAFF
-,TRBV5-1,TRBJ2-3,-,TGCGCCAGCAGCTTAACCAGGACTAGCACAGATACGCAGTATTTT,CASSLTRTSTDTQYF
TRBD2,TRBV11-3,TRBJ2-3,-,TGTGCCAGCAGCTTAGATGGGCTAGCGGGAGATACGCAGTATTTT,CASSLDGLAGDTQYF
-,TRBV9,TRBJ1-4,-,TGTGCCAGCAGCCCACGACAGGTCAGGAATGAAAAACTGTTTTTT,CASSPRQVRNEKLFF
TRBD2,TRBV27,TRBJ2-7,-,TGTGCCAGCAGTCGACTAGCGGGAGGATTCAACGAGCAGTACTTC,CASSRLAGGFNEQYF
TRBD1,TRBV29-1,TRBJ1-2,once,TGCAGCGTTGAAGCAGAAAAACAGGGGGTGGTCTATGGCTACACCTTC,CSVEAEKQGVVYGYTF
-,TRBV7-6,TRBJ2-1,-,TGTGCCAGCAGCTTAGCCCCCGGGGCCTACAATGAGCAGTTCTTC,CASSLAPGAYNEQFF
TRBD1,TRBV2,TRBJ2-5,-,TGTGCCAGCAGTCCGGGACAGGGAGGAGAGACCCAGTACTTC,CASSPGQGGETQYF
TRBD1,TRBV29-1,TRBJ2-1,-,TGCAGCGCCAAAACAGGGGGCTCCCACAATGAGCAGTTCTTC,CSAKTGGSHNEQFF
TRBD1,TRBV10-3,TRBJ2-1,-,TGTGCCATCAGTGACCCGGGGCAGGGGGCGGGAAATGAGCAGTTCTTC,CAISDPGQGAGNEQFF
-,TRBV7-2,TRBJ2-6,-,TGTGCCAGCAGCTTAGCGGGAGCCACCACGGGGGCCAACGTCCTGACTTTC,CASSLAGATTGANVLTF